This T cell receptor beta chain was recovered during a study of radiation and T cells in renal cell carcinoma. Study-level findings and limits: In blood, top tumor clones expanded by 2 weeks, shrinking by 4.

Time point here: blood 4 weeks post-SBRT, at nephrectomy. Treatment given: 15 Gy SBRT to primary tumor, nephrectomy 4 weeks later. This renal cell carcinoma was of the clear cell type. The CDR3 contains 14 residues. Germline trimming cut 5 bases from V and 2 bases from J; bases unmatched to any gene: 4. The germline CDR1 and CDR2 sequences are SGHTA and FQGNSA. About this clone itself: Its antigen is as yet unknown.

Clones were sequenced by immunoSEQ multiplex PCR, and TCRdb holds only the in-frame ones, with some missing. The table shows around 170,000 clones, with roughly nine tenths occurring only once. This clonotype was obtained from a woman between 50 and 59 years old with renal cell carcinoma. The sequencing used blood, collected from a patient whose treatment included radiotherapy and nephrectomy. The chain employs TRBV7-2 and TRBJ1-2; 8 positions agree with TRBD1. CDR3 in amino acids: CASSNRQGNYGYTF. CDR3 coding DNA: TGTGCCAGCAGCAATAGACAGGGGAACTATGGCTACACCTTC.